This T cell receptor (beta chain) was identified during a study of cytomegalovirus exposure and HLA in healthy donors. Libraries were prepared by immunoSEQ multiplex PCR; TCRdb keeps only in-frame clonotypes and omits some of them. The data show over 50,000 clones, around 92% seen once. Study-wide results and limits: The majority of TCR sequences were rare, yet some public TCRs appeared in many donors. With high specificity and sensitivity, the classifier reportedly diagnosed cytomegalovirus status. One later analysis, an examination of the 120 or so validation repertoires, found that first-cohort TCR clusters tended to co-occur in them.

The sample holds a few counts of this clone. Its antigen remains unidentified. Per germline, CDR1 MDHEN and CDR2 SYDVKM. This CDR3 has 17 residues. V was cut by 6 bases and J by 0 bases, with 19 bases left in between. V is TRBV28 and J is TRBJ2-3; possible D gene TRBD2, 5 bases. This receptor was identified in a man in his late teens or twenties in good health and CMV-seropositive. What was sequenced was PBMCs. This CDR3 is CASRDLRGGRSTDTQYF. DNA for the CDR3: TGTGCCAGCAGGGACCTCCGAGGAGGCCGAAGCACAGATACGCAGTATTTT. Full variable domain (outside the CDR3, taken from reference TRBV28 and TRBJ2-3): DVKVTQSSRYLVKRTGEKVFLECVQDMDHENMFWYRQDPGLGLRLIYFSYDVKMKEKGDIPEGYSVSREKKERFSLILESASTNQTSMYLCASRDLRGGRSTDTQYFGPGTRLTVL.